Given below is one T cell receptor (beta chain) in context. Antigen: not known. The PCR contained 60 Vbeta and 13 Jbeta primers. TCRdb's copy holds only in-frame clones and misses some; the assay was immunoSEQ multiplex PCR. The table has under 200,000 clones, around 84% seen once. This CDR3 spans 13 amino acids. V gave up 3 bases and J gave up 5 bases, with 11 bases separating them. CDR1 and CDR2 (germline): SGHDT, YYEEEE. This entry comes from a study of cytomegalovirus exposure and HLA in healthy donors. Study-wide points: Among TCR beta chains, those listed as cytomegalovirus-associated numbered under 200. Researchers reported from a later analysis that most CMV-associated TCR beta chains appeared HLA-restricted.

The sample consisted of PBMCs. The V call is TRBV5-6, the J call TRBJ1-1; a possible D gene is TRBD1 (6 bases). This clonotype originated in a male donor in good health and CMV-seropositive. The CDR3 DNA reads TGTGCCAGCAGCTCAGGGGTTTTGACTGAAGCTTTCTTT. Translation: CASSSGVLTEAFF.